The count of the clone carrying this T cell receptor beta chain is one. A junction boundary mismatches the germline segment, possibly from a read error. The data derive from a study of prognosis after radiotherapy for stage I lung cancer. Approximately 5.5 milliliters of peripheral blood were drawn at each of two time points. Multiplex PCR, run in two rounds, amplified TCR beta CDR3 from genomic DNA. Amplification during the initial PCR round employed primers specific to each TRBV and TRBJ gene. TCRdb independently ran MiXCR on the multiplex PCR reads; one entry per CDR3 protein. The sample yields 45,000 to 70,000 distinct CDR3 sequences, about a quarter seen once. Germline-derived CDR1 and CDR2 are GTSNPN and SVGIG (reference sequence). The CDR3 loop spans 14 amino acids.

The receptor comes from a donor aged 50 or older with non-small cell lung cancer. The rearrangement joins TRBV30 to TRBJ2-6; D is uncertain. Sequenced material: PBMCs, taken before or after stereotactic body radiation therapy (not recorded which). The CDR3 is CAVSSYSAANVLTF. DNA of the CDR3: TGTGCCGTCTCCTCTTACTCTGCGGCCAACGTCCTGACTTTC.